This TCR beta chain is from a study of blood T cell repertoires in COVID-19. Looking at the study overall: There were acute and convalescent COVID-19 samples, and they came from the United States, Italy and Spain.

The ends lost 8 bases at V and 13 bases at J; junction bases unmatched: 11. Germline V CDR1 and CDR2: MNHEY, SMNVEV (reference sequence). The CDR3 runs to 12 residues. Per the original data handling: Nucleated cell counts were estimated from reference gene primer amplification. Clones were sequenced by immunoSEQ multiplex PCR, and TCRdb holds only the in-frame ones, with some missing. V and J calls plus clone size are reproduced from that table; the DNA served to infer D and trimming. This sample yields 50,000 to 65,000 clones, of which approximately 81% are seen a single time; around 4.5% belongs to the top ten. This clone appeared once.

The V and J genes are TRBV27 and TRBJ1-2, with TRBD1 matching over 9 bases. This clonotype was sampled from a man aged 35 to 55 with active COVID-19. Input material: peripheral blood. The CDR3 sequence is CASQTHRGPATF. CDR3 coding DNA: TGTGCCAGCCAGACCCACAGGGGGCCGGCCACCTTC.